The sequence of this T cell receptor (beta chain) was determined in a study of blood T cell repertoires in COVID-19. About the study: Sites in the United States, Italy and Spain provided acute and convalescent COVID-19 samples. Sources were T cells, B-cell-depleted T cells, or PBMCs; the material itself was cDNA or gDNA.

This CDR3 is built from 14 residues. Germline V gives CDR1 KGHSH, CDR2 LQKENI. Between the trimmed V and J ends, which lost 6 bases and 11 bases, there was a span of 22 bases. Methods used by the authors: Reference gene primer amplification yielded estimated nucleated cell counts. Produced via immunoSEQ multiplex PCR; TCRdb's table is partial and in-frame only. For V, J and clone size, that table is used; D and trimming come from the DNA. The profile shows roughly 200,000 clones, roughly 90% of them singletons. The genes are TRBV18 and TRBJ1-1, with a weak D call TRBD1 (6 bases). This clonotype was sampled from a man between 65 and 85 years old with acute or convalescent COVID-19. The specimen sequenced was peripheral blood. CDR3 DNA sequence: TGTGCCAGCTCTCCCCAAGAACAGGGAAGTGAGGCTTTCTTT. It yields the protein CASSPQEQGSEAFF.